The 32 T cell receptor beta chains below all came from one sample that was sequenced in a study of T cell changes during pregnancy in multiple sclerosis. The repertoire was sequenced with immunoSEQ multiplex PCR; TCRdb's copy has only in-frame clones and lacks some. This repertoire shows tens of thousands of clones, over 85% found once; its top ten account for 3% to 4.5%. Sequenced here: peripheral blood, sampled after pregnancy. These receptors originate from a female donor in good health, enrolled as a control in a pregnancy study.

The chain links TRBV6-1 to TRBJ2-2, with D possibly TRBD2 on 5 matching bases. The germline gives CDR1 MNHNS, CDR2 SASEGT. The ends were cut back, 6 bases at V and 1 base at J, with 6 bases in the middle. This CDR3 has 13 amino acids. The CDR3 nucleotides are TGTGCCAGCAGGGCGGGGAACACCGGGGAGCTGTTTTTT. Its protein product is CASRAGNTGELFF.

This clone appeared a single time. V is TRBV5-5 and J is TRBJ1-1; D gene uncertain. Germline CDR1 SGHKS, CDR2 YYEKEE (reference sequence). The V end was cut by 3 bases, the J end by 1 base, with 7 bases between. The CDR3 has 13 residues. The CDR3 DNA reads as TGTGCCAGCAGCTGGCGGGGGAACACTGAAGCTTTCTTT. It is translated as CASSWRGNTEAFF. Variable domain in full (rest from reference TRBV5-5 and TRBJ1-1): DAGVTQSPTHLIKTRGQQVTLRCSPISGHKSVSWYQQVLGQGPQFIFQYYEKEERGRGNFPDRFSARQFPNYSSELNVNALLLGDSALYLCASSWRGNTEAFFGQGTRLTVV.

The chain is built from TRBV28 and TRBJ2-7, with 10 bases identical to TRBD1. This CDR3 is 16 amino acids long. CDR1 MDHEN and CDR2 SYDVKM come from the germline V gene. V shed 5 bases and J 5 bases; nucleotides not matched to a gene: 12. The CDR3, as DNA: TGTGCCAGCAGTCTTCGAGGGCCGGGACAGGGGAACGAGCAGTACTTC. As protein: CASSLRGPGQGNEQYF.

This clone was detected once. The chain joins TRBV6-5 to TRBJ1-2; possibly TRBD1 for D (6 bases). V was clipped by 6 bases and J by 4 bases, with 12 bases between them. The length of the CDR3 is 13 residues. CDR1 MNHEY and CDR2 SVGAGI come from the germline V gene. The CDR3 nucleotides read TGTGCCAGCAGCCTCAGGGGAGTCTATGGCTACACCTTC. Translated, it gives CASSLRGVYGYTF.

The CDR3 DNA reads TGTGCCAGCAGCGGCGGAGGACAGGACTACGAGCAGTACTTC. Protein sequence: CASSGGGQDYEQYF. The J gene is TRBJ2-7, the V gene TRBV5-4, with TRBD1 identical over 7 bases. The J segment lost 3 bases and the V segment lost 4 bases, leaving 7 bases of the junction unmatched. The CDR3 spans 14 residues. The germline gives CDR1 SGHNT, CDR2 YYREEE (reference sequence).

CDR3 in amino acids: CASSYSSEGGELFF. The CDR3, as DNA: TGTGCCAGCAGTTACTCTAGCGAGGGCGGGGAGCTGTTTTTT. V gene TRBV6-5 combines with J gene TRBJ2-2; TRBD2 might be the D (5 bases). Deletions cut 0 bases from V and 7 bases from J, with 9 bases between. This CDR3 contains 14 residues. From germline, CDR1 is MNHEY and CDR2 SVGAGI.

This clone came up once. This chain uses TRBV19 with TRBJ2-7, with 7 bases lining up with TRBD2. Germline values: CDR1 LNHDA, CDR2 SQIVND (reference sequence). This CDR3 has 12 amino acids. J lost 5 bases, V lost 3 bases, and 1 base had no gene match. The CDR3 reads CASSMGGNEQYF. The CDR3 nucleotides read TGTGCCAGTAGTATGGGGGGGAACGAGCAGTACTTC.

The chain recombines TRBV6-1 with TRBJ1-3; D remains ambiguous. CDR3 length: 15 residues. Trimming took off 1 base at V and 0 bases at J, with 7 bases between the two ends. Germline V gene data show CDR1 as MNHNS and CDR2 as SASEGT. CDR3 loop: CASSEVDRSGNTIYF. The CDR3 DNA follows: TGTGCCAGCAGTGAAGTAGATCGCTCTGGAAACACCATATATTTT.

The V call is TRBV9, the J call TRBJ1-3; TRBD1 matches 8 bases. CDR1 is SGDLS and CDR2 is YYNGEE in the germline V gene. The CDR3 contains 14 residues. Unmatched junction bases numbered 1, after V lost 3 bases and J lost 2 bases. The CDR3 nucleotides are TGTGCCAGCAGCGCCAGGGGGCCTGGAAACACCATATATTTT. This translates into CASSARGPGNTIYF.

The V and J genes are TRBV10-3 and TRBJ2-1, with D possibly being TRBD2 (6 bases). With 8 bases removed from V and 9 bases from J, the gap between germline ends came to 17 bases. Germline values: CDR1 ENHRY, CDR2 SYGVKD. This CDR3 contains 13 residues. The CDR3 DNA reads TGTGCCATCGGAGGCGGGGAGTTGGTTGAGCAGTTCTTC. Protein product: CAIGGGELVEQFF.

The chain employs TRBV4-2 and TRBJ2-7; 9 bases agree with TRBD1. Germline loops: CDR1 LGHNA, CDR2 YNFKEQ. The CDR3 is 16 amino acids. V lost 4 bases, J lost 1 base, and 8 bases stayed unmatched. The CDR3 DNA follows: TGTGCCAGCAGCCTGAGGCACAGGGGGCATTCCTACGAGCAGTACTTC. It is translated as CASSLRHRGHSYEQYF.

This chain joins TRBV7-9 and TRBJ2-2, with 11 bases matching TRBD2. V was pared by 6 bases and J by 4 bases, with 4 bases of the junction left unmatched. CDR3 length equals 15 residues. Germline CDR1 SEHNR, CDR2 FQNEAQ (reference sequence). The CDR3 spells CASRITSGSTGELFF. For the CDR3, the DNA is TGTGCCAGCAGAATCACTAGCGGGAGCACCGGGGAGCTGTTTTTT.

This chain joins TRBV28 and TRBJ1-1; maybe TRBD1 (5 bases). Germline lookup yields CDR1 MDHEN and CDR2 SYDVKM. This CDR3 spans 16 amino acids. The V end lost 5 bases, the J end lost 1 base, and 17 bases lay between the germline ends. The CDR3 sequence is CASSPLPRATNTEAFF. Here the CDR3 DNA reads TGTGCCAGCAGTCCCTTACCCAGGGCGACGAACACTGAAGCTTTCTTT.

The V gene is TRBV9, the J gene TRBJ1-1; D uncertain. Germline CDR1 reads SGDLS; CDR2 reads YYNGEE. This CDR3 region has 13 residues. V was trimmed by 3 bases and J by 6 bases, leaving 12 bases between them. CDR3 DNA sequence: TGTGCCAGCAGCGCCCGACCTGAGGCTGAAGCTTTCTTT. As protein: CASSARPEAEAFF.

The CDR3 spells CASSSPGQGSYNEQFF. In DNA form, the CDR3 reads TGTGCCAGCAGCTCCCCGGGACAGGGCTCCTACAATGAGCAGTTCTTC. The chain combines TRBV7-8 with TRBJ2-1; 9 bases map to TRBD1. V lost 4 bases and J lost 0; bases outside the gene matches: 4. CDR3 length: 16 amino acids. From germline, CDR1 is SGHVS and CDR2 FQNEAQ.

This chain links TRBV19 with TRBJ1-1; 7 nucleotides align to TRBD1. The germline V gene has CDR1 LNHDA and CDR2 SQIVND (reference sequence). J lost 0 bases, V lost 6 bases, and 4 bases had no gene match. The CDR3 length is 14 residues. The CDR3 sequence: CASRRDRMNTEAFF. As DNA, the CDR3 is TGTGCCAGTAGGAGGGACAGAATGAACACTGAAGCTTTCTTT.

The chain is built from TRBV27 and TRBJ2-1, with 10 nucleotides matching TRBD2. V was pared by 5 bases and J by 7 bases, with 8 bases of the junction left unmatched. The CDR3 consists of 15 residues. Germline assignment: CDR1 MNHEY and CDR2 SMNVEV (reference sequence). The chain's CDR3 is CASSPSGSGLNEQFF. The CDR3, as DNA: TGTGCCAGCAGTCCTAGCGGGAGCGGTTTAAATGAGCAGTTCTTC.

The CDR3 DNA reads TGTGCCAGCAGCTTAGCGGGAACTAGCTCTGACTCCTACGAGCAGTACTTC. It is translated as CASSLAGTSSDSYEQYF. The chain joins TRBV7-8 to TRBJ2-7; TRBD2 is a possible D gene (6 bases). V lost 0 bases and J 0 bases, leaving 15 bases between the germline ends. The germline V gene has CDR1 SGHVS and CDR2 FQNEAQ. This CDR3 contains 17 residues.

This sequence joins TRBV7-2 and TRBJ2-3; D not certain. Trimming removed 7 bases from V and 5 bases from J, with 13 bases in between. Looked up from germline, CDR1 is SGHTA and CDR2 is FQGNSA. The CDR3 is 13 residues long. Written as DNA, the CDR3 is TGTGCCAGCAACTTGTTACAGTTAGATACGCAGTATTTT. Amino acid sequence: CASNLLQLDTQYF.

V gene TRBV5-1 combines with J gene TRBJ1-5, with 7 bases lining up with TRBD1. The trim removed 4 bases at V and 6 bases at J, leaving 7 bases unmatched. The CDR3 sequence is 14 residues long. Germline CDR1 reads SGHRS; CDR2 reads YFSETQ. CDR3 residues: CASSNGQEGQPQHF. CDR3 nucleotides: TGCGCCAGCAGCAACGGACAGGAAGGTCAGCCCCAGCATTTT.

The chain combines TRBV7-2 with TRBJ2-7, with D perhaps TRBD1 (5 bases). The V gene's germline CDR1 is SGHTA and CDR2 FQGNSA. This CDR3 spans 14 amino acids. Trimming removed 2 bases from V and 3 bases from J, with 11 bases in between. CDR3 nucleotide sequence: TGTGCCAGCAGCTTAAAGGGGATCGTCTACGAGCAGTACTTC. This gives the protein CASSLKGIVYEQYF.

CDR3 DNA: TGTGCCAGCAGACCGACTAGCGGGGAAAGAAGGAGAACGAGACAGTATTTT. It encodes CASRPTSGERRRTRQYF. The chain joins TRBV28 to TRBJ2-3, with 11 bases lining up with TRBD2. Germline CDR1 MDHEN, CDR2 SYDVKM. The trim removed 6 bases at V and 12 bases at J, leaving 20 bases unmatched. The CDR3 is 17 amino acids.

This chain links TRBV5-4 with TRBJ2-7; 13 nucleotides agree with TRBD2. V gave up 1 base and J gave up 5 bases; unmatched junction bases: 6. CDR3 length: 16 residues. Germline V gene data show CDR1 as SGHNT and CDR2 as YYREEE (reference sequence). The CDR3 loop is CASSLTRTSGSHEQYF. The CDR3 DNA is TGTGCCAGCAGCTTGACCCGGACTAGCGGGAGCCACGAGCAGTACTTC.

The J gene is TRBJ1-5, the V gene TRBV5-6; D unclear. The germline V and J ends were trimmed by 0 bases and 5 bases, with 12 bases remaining between them. This CDR3 comprises 15 residues. Germline V gives CDR1 SGHDT, CDR2 YYEEEE. The CDR3 reads CASSLGYGEYQPQHF. CDR3 nucleotide sequence: TGTGCCAGCAGCTTGGGCTACGGTGAGTATCAGCCCCAGCATTTT.

The chain recombines TRBV11-2 with TRBJ1-6; the D is unclear. CDR1 and CDR2 from the germline V gene are SGHAT and FQNNGV. The CDR3 has 13 residues. Trimming took 4 bases from V and 14 from J, leaving 15 bases between them. The CDR3 DNA sequence: TGTGCCAGCAGCTCCGCGCAGAGGGCGACCCTCCACTTT. This translates into CASSSAQRATLHF.

This chain links TRBV28 with TRBJ2-5; 7 bases fit TRBD2. The CDR3 totals 13 residues. The ends lost 5 bases at V and 2 bases at J; junction bases unmatched: 2. Germline V gene data show CDR1 as MDHEN and CDR2 as SYDVKM. In DNA form, the CDR3 reads TGTGCCAGCAGTGGGACTATACAAGAGACCCAGTACTTC. This codes for CASSGTIQETQYF.

V and J are TRBV18 and TRBJ1-1, with TRBD1 matching over 9 bases. V trimming: 2 bases; J trimming: 7 bases; junction bases outside the gene matches: 8. Per germline, CDR1 KGHSH and CDR2 LQKENI. The CDR3 is 15 amino acids. The chain's CDR3 is CASSPTTGGRDEAFF. The DNA for the CDR3 is TGTGCCAGCTCACCAACGACAGGGGGGAGGGATGAAGCTTTCTTT.

The chain recombines TRBV5-4 with TRBJ2-1, with TRBD1 identical over 8 bases. CDR3 size: 16 residues. Losses at the gene ends were 3 bases for V and 0 bases for J; bases not matched to a gene: 5. CDR1 is SGHNT, CDR2 YYREEE, per germline (reference sequence). The DNA for the CDR3 is TGTGCCAGCAGCTCTCGACAGGGGAGCTCCTACAATGAGCAGTTCTTC. Translated, it gives CASSSRQGSSYNEQFF.

The V and J genes are TRBV6-5 and TRBJ2-1; D possibly matches TRBD1 or TRBD2 (6 bases each). The germline CDR1 and CDR2 sequences are MNHEY and SVGAGI. Trimming pared 4 bases from V and 6 bases from J, leaving 16 bases between. CDR3 length: 15 residues. The CDR3 DNA follows: TGTGCCAGCAGTTCCTCGGGGGCCCCCCGCAATGAGCAGTTCTTC. Its translation is CASSSSGAPRNEQFF.

This chain uses TRBV7-2 with TRBJ2-1; the match to TRBD2 covers 12 bases. The CDR3 has 15 residues. Trimming at V came to 5 bases and at J to 9 bases, leaving 8 bases not matched to a gene. CDR1 SGHTA and CDR2 FQGNSA come from the germline V gene. This chain's CDR3 is CASSQTSGSKVEQFF. The CDR3 coding sequence is TGTGCCAGCAGCCAGACTAGCGGGAGCAAAGTTGAGCAGTTCTTC.

This clone was found a few times. This sequence joins TRBV27 and TRBJ2-7; no reliable D call. The CDR3 runs 13 residues. V gave up 3 bases and J gave up 6 bases, with 12 bases separating them. Germline V gene lookup returns CDR1 MNHEY and CDR2 SMNVEV (reference sequence). The DNA for the CDR3 is TGTGCCAGCAGTTTCAGCATAACGGGCGAGCAGTACTTC. This encodes CASSFSITGEQYF.

The V call is TRBV5-4, the J call TRBJ1-1; D gene ambiguous. The CDR3 is made up of 13 amino acids. V dropped 0 bases and J dropped 3 bases, with 6 bases sitting between them. Germline V lookup: CDR1 SGHNT, CDR2 YYREEE (reference sequence). In nucleotides, the CDR3 is TGTGCCAGCAGCTTGGGGGCTGACACTGAAGCTTTCTTT. The encoded protein is CASSLGADTEAFF.